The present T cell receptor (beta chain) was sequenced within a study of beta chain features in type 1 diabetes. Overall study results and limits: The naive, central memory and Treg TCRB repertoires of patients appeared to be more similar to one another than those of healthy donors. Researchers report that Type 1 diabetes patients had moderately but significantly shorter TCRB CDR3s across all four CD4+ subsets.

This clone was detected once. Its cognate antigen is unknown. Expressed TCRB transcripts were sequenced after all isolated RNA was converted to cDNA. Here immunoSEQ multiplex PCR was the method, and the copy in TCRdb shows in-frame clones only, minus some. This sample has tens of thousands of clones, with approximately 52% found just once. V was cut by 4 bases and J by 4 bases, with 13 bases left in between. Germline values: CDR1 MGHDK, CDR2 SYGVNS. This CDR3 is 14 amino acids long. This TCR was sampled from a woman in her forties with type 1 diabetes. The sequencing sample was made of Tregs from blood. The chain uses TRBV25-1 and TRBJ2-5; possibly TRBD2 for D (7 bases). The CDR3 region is CASSVGGVGETQYF. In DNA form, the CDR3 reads TGTGCCAGCAGTGTAGGGGGGGTAGGAGAGACCCAGTACTTC.